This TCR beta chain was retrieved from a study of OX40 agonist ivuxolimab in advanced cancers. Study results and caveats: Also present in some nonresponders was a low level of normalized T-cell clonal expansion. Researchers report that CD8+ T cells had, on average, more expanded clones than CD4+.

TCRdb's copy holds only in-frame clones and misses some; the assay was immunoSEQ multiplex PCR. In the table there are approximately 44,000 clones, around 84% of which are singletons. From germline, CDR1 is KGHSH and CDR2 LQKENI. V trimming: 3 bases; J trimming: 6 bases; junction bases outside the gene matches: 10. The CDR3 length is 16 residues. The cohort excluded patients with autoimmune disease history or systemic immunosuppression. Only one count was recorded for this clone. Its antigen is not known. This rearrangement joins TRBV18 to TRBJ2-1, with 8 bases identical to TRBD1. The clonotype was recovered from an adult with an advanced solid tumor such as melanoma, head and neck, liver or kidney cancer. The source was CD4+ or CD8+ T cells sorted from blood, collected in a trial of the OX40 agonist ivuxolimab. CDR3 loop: CASSPRVAGGFNEQFF. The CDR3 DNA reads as TGTGCCAGCTCACCGCGAGTGGCAGGGGGCTTCAATGAGCAGTTCTTC.